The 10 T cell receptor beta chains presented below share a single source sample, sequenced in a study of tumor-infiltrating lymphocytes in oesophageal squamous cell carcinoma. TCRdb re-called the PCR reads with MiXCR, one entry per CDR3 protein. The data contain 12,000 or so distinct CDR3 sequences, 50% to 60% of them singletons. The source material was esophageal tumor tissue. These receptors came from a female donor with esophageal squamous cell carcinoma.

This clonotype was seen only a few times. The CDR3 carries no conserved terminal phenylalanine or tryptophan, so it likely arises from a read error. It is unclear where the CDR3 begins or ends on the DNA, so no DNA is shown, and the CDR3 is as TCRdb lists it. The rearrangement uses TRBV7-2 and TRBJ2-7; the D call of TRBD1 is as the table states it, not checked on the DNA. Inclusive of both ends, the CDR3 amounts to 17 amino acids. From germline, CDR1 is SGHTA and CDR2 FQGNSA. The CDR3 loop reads CASSLRTGKHNEQFFGS.

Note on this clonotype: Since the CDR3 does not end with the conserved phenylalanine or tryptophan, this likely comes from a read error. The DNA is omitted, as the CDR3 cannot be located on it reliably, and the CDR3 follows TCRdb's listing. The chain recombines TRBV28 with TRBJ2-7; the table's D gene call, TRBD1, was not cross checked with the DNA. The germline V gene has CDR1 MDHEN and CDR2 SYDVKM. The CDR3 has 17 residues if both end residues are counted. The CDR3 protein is CASSLSGGVNNTTSSTS.

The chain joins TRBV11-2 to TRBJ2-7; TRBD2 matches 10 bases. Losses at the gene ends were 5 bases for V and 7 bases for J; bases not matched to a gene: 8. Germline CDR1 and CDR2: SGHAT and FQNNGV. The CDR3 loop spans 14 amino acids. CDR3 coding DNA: TGTGCCAGCAGCCTAGCGGGAGAGTGGAATGAGCAGTACTTC. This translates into CASSLAGEWNEQYF.

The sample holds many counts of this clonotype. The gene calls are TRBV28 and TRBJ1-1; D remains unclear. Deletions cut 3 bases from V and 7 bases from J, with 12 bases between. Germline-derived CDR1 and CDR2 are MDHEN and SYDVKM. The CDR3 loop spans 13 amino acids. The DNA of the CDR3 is TGTGCCAGCAGTTTGGTTGGGAAGTTTGAAGCTTTCTTT. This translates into CASSLVGKFEAFF.

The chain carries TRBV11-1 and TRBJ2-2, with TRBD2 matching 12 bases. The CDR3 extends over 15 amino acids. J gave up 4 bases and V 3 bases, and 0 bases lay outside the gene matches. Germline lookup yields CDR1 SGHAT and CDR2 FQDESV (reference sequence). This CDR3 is CASSLGLAGTGELFF. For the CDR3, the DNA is TGTGCCAGCAGCTTGGGACTAGCGGGCACCGGGGAGCTGTTTTTT.

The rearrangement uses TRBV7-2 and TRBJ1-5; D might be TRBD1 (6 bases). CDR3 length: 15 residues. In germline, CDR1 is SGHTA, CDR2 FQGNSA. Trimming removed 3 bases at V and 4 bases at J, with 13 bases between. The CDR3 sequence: CASSFTGFPNQPQHF. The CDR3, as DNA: TGTGCCAGCAGCTTTACAGGGTTTCCGAATCAGCCCCAGCATTTT. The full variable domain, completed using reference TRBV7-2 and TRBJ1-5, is GAGVSQSPSNKVTEKGKDVELRCDPISGHTALYWYRQSLGQGLEFLIYFQGNSAPDKSGLPSDRFSAERTGGSVSTLTIQRTQQEDSAVYLCASSFTGFPNQPQHFGDGTRLSIL.

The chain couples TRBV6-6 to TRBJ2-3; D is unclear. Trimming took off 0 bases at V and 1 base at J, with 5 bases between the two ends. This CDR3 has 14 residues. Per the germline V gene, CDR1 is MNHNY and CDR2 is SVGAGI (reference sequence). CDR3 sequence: CASSYSPGTDTQYF. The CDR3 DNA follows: TGTGCCAGCAGTTACTCTCCGGGCACAGATACGCAGTATTTT.

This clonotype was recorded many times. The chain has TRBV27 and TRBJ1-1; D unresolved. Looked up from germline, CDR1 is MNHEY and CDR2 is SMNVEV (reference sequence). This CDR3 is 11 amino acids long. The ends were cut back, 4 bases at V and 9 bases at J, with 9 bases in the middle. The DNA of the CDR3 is TGTGCCAGCAGTTCCTCGTATAAAGCTTTCTTT. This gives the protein CASSSSYKAFF.

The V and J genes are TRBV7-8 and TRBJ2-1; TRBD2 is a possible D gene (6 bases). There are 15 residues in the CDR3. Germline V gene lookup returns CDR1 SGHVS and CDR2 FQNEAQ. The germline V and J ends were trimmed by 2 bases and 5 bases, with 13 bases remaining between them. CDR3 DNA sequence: TGTGCCAGCAGCTTATCCGGGAGTATCCACAATGAGCAGTTCTTC. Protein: CASSLSGSIHNEQFF.

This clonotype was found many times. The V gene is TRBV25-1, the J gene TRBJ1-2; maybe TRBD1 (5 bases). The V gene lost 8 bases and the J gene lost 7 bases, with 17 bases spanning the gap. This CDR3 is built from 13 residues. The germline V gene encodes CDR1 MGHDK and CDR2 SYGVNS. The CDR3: CASHESGLGGYTF. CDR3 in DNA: TGTGCCAGCCATGAGTCGGGGCTGGGTGGCTACACCTTC.